The 10 T cell receptor beta chains below were found in one sample sequenced in a study of identical twins. A single record per CDR3 protein comes from TCRdb applying MiXCR to the 5' RACE reads. The sample has roughly 230,000 distinct CDR3 sequences; about 8% are singletons. This sample also appeared in a second study, on yellow fever vaccine responses in identical twins.

The material sequenced was CD8+ T cells sorted from blood. The receptors derive from a woman between 18 and 29 years old in good health.

This rearrangement joins TRBV20-1 to TRBJ2-1; perhaps TRBD2 as D (6 bases). CDR1 is DFQATT, CDR2 SNEGSKA, per germline (reference sequence). The CDR3 has 17 residues. V was clipped by 0 bases and J by 8 bases, with 23 bases between them. As DNA, the CDR3 is TGCAGTGCTAGAGATGACCCAACTAGCATCTGGGGCGATGAGCAGTTCTTC. Residues: CSARDDPTSIWGDEQFF.

This clonotype was counted many times. The J gene is TRBJ2-3, the V gene TRBV29-1; possibly TRBD1 for D (7 bases). Germline V gives CDR1 SQVTM, CDR2 ANQGSEA. The CDR3 is 15 amino acids. The V end lost 6 bases, the J end lost 1 base, and 17 bases lay between the germline ends. In nucleotides, the CDR3 is TGCAGCGTGTGGGTCAGGGGGGACGGCACAGATACGCAGTATTTT. Translation: CSVWVRGDGTDTQYF.

The rearrangement links TRBV5-6 to TRBJ2-5, with D perhaps being TRBD1 or TRBD2 (5 bases each). The CDR3 loop spans 15 amino acids. Germline lookup yields CDR1 SGHDT and CDR2 YYEEEE. Trimming left V 3 bases short and J 3 bases short, with 15 bases between. CDR3 nucleotide sequence: TGTGCCAGCAGCTCCCCGGGGATAGGGGAAGAGACCCAGTACTTC. Translation gives CASSSPGIGEETQYF.

The rearrangement uses TRBV7-2 and TRBJ2-3; D is possibly TRBD1 or TRBD2 (5 bases each). CDR1 is SGHTA, CDR2 FQGNSA, per germline. Trimming took off 5 bases at V and 3 bases at J, with 18 bases between the two ends. This CDR3 has 16 residues. This chain's CDR3 is CASSPWDPFGTDTQYF. The CDR3 coding sequence is TGTGCCAGCAGCCCGTGGGACCCCTTCGGGACAGATACGCAGTATTTT.

This clonotype has only a few counts. The chain couples TRBV28 to TRBJ2-7, with 12 bases aligning to TRBD2. V trimming: 5 bases; J trimming: 4 bases; junction bases outside the gene matches: 6. Germline V gene data show CDR1 as MDHEN and CDR2 as SYDVKM. The CDR3 sequence is 15 residues long. DNA for the CDR3: TGTGCCAGCAGTCCCCAGACTAGCGGGAGATACGAGCAGTACTTC. It yields the protein CASSPQTSGRYEQYF.

The chain recombines TRBV4-2 with TRBJ2-1; TRBD2 aligns across 8 bases. V shed 1 base and J 8 bases; nucleotides not matched to a gene: 7. The germline gives CDR1 LGHNA, CDR2 YNFKEQ. The length of the CDR3 is 15 residues. CDR3 sequence (DNA): TGTGCCAGCAGCCAAGGTAGCGGGGTTAGCGATGAGCAGTTCTTC. Residues: CASSQGSGVSDEQFF.

The chain joins TRBV29-1 to TRBJ2-7; D is possibly TRBD2 (5 bases). V lost 2 bases and J 2 bases, leaving 13 bases between the germline ends. Per the germline V gene, CDR1 is SQVTM and CDR2 is ANQGSEA. The length of the CDR3 is 14 residues. The CDR3 loop is CSVETSGKPYEQYF. As DNA, the CDR3 is TGCAGCGTTGAAACGTCCGGGAAGCCCTACGAGCAGTACTTC.

The V call is TRBV20-1, the J call TRBJ2-5; 12 nucleotides agree with TRBD2. Trimming took 3 bases from V and 5 from J; bases not matched to a gene: 13. CDR3 length: 17 amino acids. CDR1 DFQATT and CDR2 SNEGSKA come from the germline V gene (reference sequence). The CDR3 DNA is TGCAGTGCTAGGGATCCCGGAGGACTAGCGGGATATGAGACCCAGTACTTC. It translates to CSARDPGGLAGYETQYF.

The chain is built from TRBV27 and TRBJ1-1; D is unresolved. Germline assignment: CDR1 MNHEY and CDR2 SMNVEV (reference sequence). The V end was cut by 5 bases, the J end by 0 bases, with 7 bases between. This CDR3 has 13 amino acids. CDR3: CASSDELNTEAFF. CDR3 nucleotides: TGTGCCAGCAGTGACGAGTTGAACACTGAAGCTTTCTTT.

J is TRBJ2-7 and V is TRBV28; D is undetermined. CDR1 MDHEN and CDR2 SYDVKM come from the germline V gene. The CDR3 has 13 amino acids. Trimming shortened V by 3 bases and J by 7 bases, and 13 bases separated the two germline ends. CDR3 bases: TGTGCCAGCAGTTTGTATAGGTCCGGGGAGCAGTACTTC. Protein: CASSLYRSGEQYF.